These 24 T cell receptor beta chains came from one sample sequenced in a study of CD8 T cells in Susac syndrome. Reverse transcription of about 0.5 to 1 ug RNA used random hexamers. TCRdb processed the immunoSEQ multiplex PCR reads anew with MiXCR; each CDR3 protein has one entry. Among about 130,000 distinct CDR3 sequences listed, about 95% were seen once. Sequencing was performed on CD4+ T cells from PBMCs. The receptor source for this set is a human donor in good health.

The V and J genes are TRBV2 and TRBJ2-6; D is perhaps TRBD2 (7 bases). Trimming pared 4 bases from V and 2 bases from J, leaving 12 bases between. The germline V gene has CDR1 SNHLY and CDR2 FYNNEI. This CDR3 spans 16 amino acids. CDR3 nucleotide sequence: TGTGCCAGCAGTGGTAGGGGGGGAACTGGGGCCAACGTCCTGACTTTC. It yields the protein CASSGRGGTGANVLTF.

This clonotype was seen a single time. V is TRBV7-8 and J is TRBJ2-7; 12 nucleotides match TRBD2. The CDR3 sequence is 14 residues long. Trimming cost V 4 bases and J 7 bases; bases outside gene matches: 5. CDR1 is SGHVS, CDR2 FQNEAQ, per germline. The CDR3 sequence: CASSSSGRAGEQYF. The CDR3, as DNA: TGTGCCAGCAGCTCTAGCGGGAGGGCAGGGGAGCAGTACTTC.

The chain combines TRBV7-2 with TRBJ2-5; 7 bases fit TRBD2. The CDR3 sequence is 15 residues long. Germline V gene lookup returns CDR1 SGHTA and CDR2 FQGNSA. The trim removed 5 bases at V and 4 bases at J, leaving 10 bases unmatched. The CDR3 sequence is CASSISGSGGETQYF. The CDR3 coding sequence is TGTGCCAGCAGCATTAGCGGCTCGGGAGGAGAGACCCAGTACTTC.

The chain has TRBV20-1 and TRBJ1-1; tentatively, D is TRBD1 (5 bases). V lost 7 bases, J lost 0 bases, and 12 bases lay in between. Germline V gives CDR1 DFQATT, CDR2 SNEGSKA (reference sequence). The CDR3 extends over 13 amino acids. This chain's CDR3 is CSVYGTMNTEAFF. In DNA, the CDR3 is TGCAGTGTATATGGGACCATGAACACTGAAGCTTTCTTT.

This sequence joins TRBV7-2 and TRBJ1-1; 9 bases line up with TRBD1. V lost 5 bases and J lost 0; bases outside the gene matches: 4. Looked up from germline, CDR1 is SGHTA and CDR2 is FQGNSA. There are 15 residues in the CDR3. The CDR3 DNA follows: TGTGCCAGCAGCACACAGGGGGCGGTGAACACTGAAGCTTTCTTT. It yields the protein CASSTQGAVNTEAFF. Looking up the rest from reference TRBV7-2 and TRBJ1-1 gives the full variable domain: GAGVSQSPSNKVTEKGKDVELRCDPISGHTALYWYRQSLGQGLEFLIYFQGNSAPDKSGLPSDRFSAERTGGSVSTLTIQRTQQEDSAVYLCASSTQGAVNTEAFFGQGTRLTVV.

V and J are TRBV20-1 and TRBJ2-5; 9 bases line up with TRBD2. V lost 3 bases, J lost 2 bases, and 4 bases stayed unmatched. The germline V gene encodes CDR1 DFQATT and CDR2 SNEGSKA (reference sequence). The CDR3 runs to 14 residues. CDR3 nucleotides: TGCAGTGCTAGCCTTAGCGGGAGACAAGAGACCCAGTACTTC. Its translation is CSASLSGRQETQYF.

V gene TRBV12-3 or TRBV12-4 combines with J gene TRBJ1-1; D is unclear. V was shortened by 6 bases and J by 1 base, with 12 bases between the two germline ends. The CDR3 runs 14 residues. The CDR3: CASRNREGNTEAFF. The CDR3 coding sequence is TGTGCCAGCAGGAATAGGGAAGGGAACACTGAAGCTTTCTTT.

In this sample, this clonotype turned up once. V gene TRBV18 combines with J gene TRBJ2-7; 12 bases agree with TRBD2. The CDR3 loop spans 18 amino acids. J gave up 6 bases and V 0 bases, and 12 bases lay outside the gene matches. CDR1 is KGHSH and CDR2 is LQKENI in the germline V gene. CDR3 sequence: CASSPPLSSGRAGGEQYF. The CDR3 DNA sequence: TGTGCCAGCTCACCACCCCTTTCTAGCGGGAGGGCCGGCGGCGAGCAGTACTTC.

In the case of this clonotype: The junction departs from the called germline gene at one end, perhaps through a read error. The chain joins TRBV7-2 to TRBJ2-7; 11 positions agree with TRBD2. The CDR3 is 16 residues long. Germline values: CDR1 SGHTA, CDR2 FQGNSA. The CDR3 sequence: CASSSRGILAGGALGF. CDR3 DNA: TGTGCCAGCAGCTCCCGCGGAATTCTAGCGGGAGGTGCCTTGGGCTTC.

The rearrangement joins TRBV30 to TRBJ2-7, with D maybe TRBD1 (6 bases). CDR1 and CDR2 from the germline V gene are GTSNPN and SVGIG (reference sequence). This CDR3 region has 14 residues. Trimming shortened V by 3 bases and J by 4 bases, and 16 bases separated the two germline ends. CDR3 nucleotides: TGTGCCTGGAGCAGGGGCGCAGTCGCTTACGAGCAGTACTTC. It translates to CAWSRGAVAYEQYF. Complete variable domain (other parts from reference TRBV30 and TRBJ2-7): SQTIHQWPATLVQPVGSPLSLECTVEGTSNPNLYWYRQAAGRGLQLLFYSVGIGQISSEVPQNLSASRPQDRQFILSSKKLLLSDSGFYLCAWSRGAVAYEQYFGPGTRLTVT.

The gene calls are TRBV6-6 and TRBJ1-4; tentative D call: TRBD1 (5 bases). CDR3 length: 14 amino acids. Per germline, CDR1 MNHNY and CDR2 SVGAGI (reference sequence). The V gene lost 6 bases and the J gene lost 7 bases, with 15 bases spanning the gap. This CDR3 reads CASRLRAQGEKLFF. Written as DNA, the CDR3 is TGTGCCAGCAGGCTGCGGGCCCAGGGTGAAAAACTGTTTTTT.

With respect to this clonotype: Relative to the germline gene, one junction end is altered; a read error may explain this. The rearrangement joins TRBV7-8 to TRBJ2-5, with a weak D call TRBD2 (5 bases). Germline values: CDR1 SGHVS, CDR2 FQNEAQ. The CDR3 loop spans 15 amino acids. CDR3 sequence (DNA): TGTGCCAGCAGCCGTCGGCGGGTAGGGCAAGGGACCCAGTACTTC. Amino acid sequence: CASSRRRVGQGTQYF.

The CDR3 sequence: CASSSWGGVGNEQYF. The CDR3 DNA is TGTGCCAGCAGCTCCTGGGGGGGAGTCGGCAACGAGCAGTACTTC. This sequence joins TRBV7-2 and TRBJ2-7; the match to TRBD2 covers 7 bases. With V trimmed by 4 bases and J by 5 bases, 11 bases remained unmatched. The CDR3 is made up of 15 amino acids. The germline CDR1 and CDR2 sequences are SGHTA and FQGNSA.

In nucleotides, the CDR3 is TGCGCCAGCAGCCGGTTTATCTCTGGAAACACCATATATTTT. It codes for CASSRFISGNTIYF. V usage is TRBV4-1 and J usage is TRBJ1-3; unclear D gene. Germline V gives CDR1 MGHRA, CDR2 YSYEKL. The CDR3 has 14 amino acids. The ends were cut back, 4 bases at V and 0 bases at J, with 7 bases in the middle.

The chain has TRBV5-1 and TRBJ2-7, with D possibly matching TRBD1 (5 bases). Germline-derived CDR1 and CDR2 are SGHRS and YFSETQ. There are 13 residues in the CDR3. V lost 4 bases, J lost 3 bases, and 11 bases lay in between. This chain's CDR3 is CASSLLQGYEQYF. The CDR3, as DNA: TGCGCCAGCAGCCTTCTTCAGGGCTACGAGCAGTACTTC.

The V and J genes are TRBV2 and TRBJ1-5; the D is unclear. Germline V CDR1 and CDR2: SNHLY, FYNNEI. Trimming left V 4 bases short and J 6 bases short, with 10 bases between. The CDR3 spans 13 residues. For the CDR3, the DNA is TGTGCCAGCAGTGGACTGAGAGGTCAGCCCCAGCATTTT. Residues: CASSGLRGQPQHF.

This clonotype was seen only once. V and J are TRBV19 and TRBJ1-1; tentative D call: TRBD1 (5 bases). Germline CDR1 and CDR2: LNHDA and SQIVND (reference sequence). V was clipped by 5 bases and J by 1 base, with 14 bases between them. CDR3 length: 15 amino acids. The CDR3 coding sequence is TGTGCCAGTAGTTTCATCCGGGACCGGAACACTGAAGCTTTCTTT. Its protein is CASSFIRDRNTEAFF.

To note about this clonotype: A junction boundary mismatches the germline segment, possibly from a read error. This chain uses TRBV9 with TRBJ1-1, with D possibly being TRBD1 (5 bases). The germline V gene encodes CDR1 SGDLS and CDR2 YYNGEE. The CDR3 runs to 13 residues. The CDR3 DNA sequence: TGTGCCAGCAGCGTAGACAGGAACAATGAAGCTTTCTTT. Residues: CASSVDRNNEAFF.

This rearrangement joins TRBV5-1 to TRBJ2-3; TRBD2 agrees at 11 bases. The trim removed 3 bases at V and 4 bases at J, leaving 4 bases unmatched. There are 15 residues in the CDR3. The germline CDR1 and CDR2 sequences are SGHRS and YFSETQ. The CDR3 nucleotides are TGCGCCAGCAGCTCCACTAGCGGGAGTGCAGATACGCAGTATTTT. This translates into CASSSTSGSADTQYF.

V is TRBV7-9 and J is TRBJ1-6; 8 bases map to TRBD1. V gave up 1 base and J gave up 10 bases; unmatched junction bases: 6. Germline V gives CDR1 SEHNR, CDR2 FQNEAQ (reference sequence). The CDR3 has 15 amino acids. The CDR3 is CASSLVAGGRSPLHF. The CDR3 nucleotides are TGTGCCAGCAGCTTAGTGGCAGGGGGCAGATCACCCCTCCACTTT.

The rearrangement uses TRBV7-9 and TRBJ2-2, with D possibly matching TRBD2 (5 bases). Trimming left V 10 bases short and J 6 bases short, with 12 bases between. The CDR3 is made up of 12 amino acids. Looked up from germline, CDR1 is SEHNR and CDR2 is FQNEAQ (reference sequence). CDR3 sequence reads: CAIRELAGELFF. CDR3 sequence (DNA): TGTGCCATCCGGGAACTCGCCGGGGAGCTGTTTTTT. Filled out from reference TRBV7-9 and TRBJ2-2, the complete variable domain reads DTGVSQNPRHKITKRGQNVTFRCDPISEHNRLYWYRQTLGQGPEFLTYFQNEAQLEKSRLLSDRFSAERPKGSFSTLEIQRTEQGDSAMYLCAIRELAGELFFGEGSRLTVL.

The chain couples TRBV29-1 to TRBJ2-3; TRBD2 aligns across 7 bases. Germline CDR1 is SQVTM and CDR2 is ANQGSEA. With V trimmed by 3 bases and J by 1 base, 4 bases remained unmatched. The CDR3 is 14 residues long. The CDR3 region has the DNA TGCAGCGTTGAGGCGGGAGTACGCACAGATACGCAGTATTTT. Translated, it gives CSVEAGVRTDTQYF.

Here the CDR3 reads CSGASAPEDTQYF. DNA for the CDR3: TGCAGTGGAGCTAGCGCCCCGGAAGATACGCAGTATTTT. The chain employs TRBV20-1 and TRBJ2-3, with D possibly being TRBD2 (6 bases). The CDR3 has 13 residues. Per the germline V gene, CDR1 is DFQATT and CDR2 is SNEGSKA (reference sequence). Trimming took 7 bases from V and 5 from J, leaving 16 bases between them.

The rearrangement links TRBV6-1 to TRBJ1-5, with D unclear. Germline CDR1 MNHNS, CDR2 SASEGT. V dropped 0 bases and J dropped 5 bases, with 11 bases sitting between them. The CDR3 runs 15 residues. The DNA of the CDR3 is TGTGCCAGCAGTGAAGCCCCCTGGGTTTATCAGCCCCAGCATTTT. Translating gives CASSEAPWVYQPQHF.